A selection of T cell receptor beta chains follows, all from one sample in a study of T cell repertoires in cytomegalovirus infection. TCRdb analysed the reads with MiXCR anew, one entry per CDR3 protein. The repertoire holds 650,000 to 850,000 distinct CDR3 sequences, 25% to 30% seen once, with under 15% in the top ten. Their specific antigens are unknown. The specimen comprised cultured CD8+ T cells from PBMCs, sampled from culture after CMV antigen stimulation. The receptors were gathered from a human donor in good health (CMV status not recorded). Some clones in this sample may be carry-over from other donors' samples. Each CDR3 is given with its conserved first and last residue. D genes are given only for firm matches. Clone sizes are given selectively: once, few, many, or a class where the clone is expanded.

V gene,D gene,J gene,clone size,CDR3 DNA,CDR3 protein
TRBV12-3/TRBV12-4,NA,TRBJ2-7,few,TGTGCCAGCAGCTTCGGACAGCAAAACCCCTACGAGCAGTACTTC,CASSFGQQNPYEQYF
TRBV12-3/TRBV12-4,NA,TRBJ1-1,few,TGTGCCAGCAGTTTCCGTCTCCCTTGGGGTGACGACACTGAAGCTTTCTTT,CASSFRLPWGDDTEAFF
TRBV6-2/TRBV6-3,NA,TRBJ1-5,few,TGTGCCAGCAGTCCTCAACCATGGGCGGACAGACCTTTACAGCATTTT,CASSPQPWADRPLQHF
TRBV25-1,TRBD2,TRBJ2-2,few,TGTGCCAGCAGTGGGGCGGGGGGGTTCACCGGGGAGCTGTTTTTT,CASSGAGGFTGELFF
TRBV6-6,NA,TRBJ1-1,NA,TGTGCCAACCGCCAACGGGAGGGGTCGGACACTGAAGCTTTCTTT,CANRQREGSDTEAFF
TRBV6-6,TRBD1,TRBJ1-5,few,TGTGCCAGCAACAACAGGGGGGGCAATCAGCCCCAGCATTTT,CASNNRGGNQPQHF
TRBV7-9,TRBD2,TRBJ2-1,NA,TGTGCCAGCAGCGGATTAGCGGGGGGGAGTTACAATGAGCAGTTCTTC,CASSGLAGGSYNEQFF
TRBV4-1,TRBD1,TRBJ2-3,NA,TGCGCCAGCAGCCATCGGACAGGGGGGACAGATACGCAGTATTTT,CASSHRTGGTDTQYF
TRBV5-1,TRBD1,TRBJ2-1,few,TGCGCCAGCAGCCGGTTAACAGGGGCTGAGCAGTTCTTC,CASSRLTGAEQFF
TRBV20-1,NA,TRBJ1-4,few,TGCAGTGCTAGAGATACGGGCAAGGGCAATGAAAAACTGTTTTTT,CSARDTGKGNEKLFF
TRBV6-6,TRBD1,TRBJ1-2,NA,TGTGCCAGCAGTTACTCCCTCACAGGGGGCAACTATGGCTACACCTTC,CASSYSLTGGNYGYTF
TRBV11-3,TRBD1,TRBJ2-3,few,TGTGCCAGCAGTGGGCTGGGACAGGCGGGGGATACGCAGTATTTT,CASSGLGQAGDTQYF
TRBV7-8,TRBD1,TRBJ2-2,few,TGTGCCAGCAGCCGACCTACAGGGGGCAAGGCCGGGGAGCTGTTTTTT,CASSRPTGGKAGELFF
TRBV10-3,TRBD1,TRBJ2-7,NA,TGTGCCACCGGGACAGGGGTTACCGAGCAGTACTTC,CATGTGVTEQYF
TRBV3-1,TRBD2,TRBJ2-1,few,TGTGCCAGCAGCCAAGCTCTAGCGGGGGGGAGCTCCTACAATGAGCAGTTCTTC,CASSQALAGGSSYNEQFF
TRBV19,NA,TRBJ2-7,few,TGTGCCAGTAGCTTACAGGGGACTGGGGACGAGCAGTACTTC,CASSLQGTGDEQYF
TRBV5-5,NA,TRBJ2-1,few,TGTGCCAGCAGCTTGCGCCTTGACTACAATGAGCAGTTCTTC,CASSLRLDYNEQFF
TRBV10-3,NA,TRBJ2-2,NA,TGTGCCATCAGTGAGTCCGATCAGAGCACCGGGGAGCTGTTTTTT,CAISESDQSTGELFF
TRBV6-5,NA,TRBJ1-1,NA,TGTGCCAGCAGTTACCACTCAGGAGGGGGAGGTTCCACTGAAGCTTTCTTT,CASSYHSGGGGSTEAFF
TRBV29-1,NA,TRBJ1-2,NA,TGCAGCGTTGACCAGGGAAGCTATGGCTACACCTTC,CSVDQGSYGYTF
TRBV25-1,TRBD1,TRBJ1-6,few,TGTGCCAGCAGTGGGGGACAGATTAATTCACCCCTCCACTTT,CASSGGQINSPLHF
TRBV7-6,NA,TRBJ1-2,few,TGTGCCAGCAGCTCGACCCCAGGGAGTAGCTATGGCTACACCTTC,CASSSTPGSSYGYTF
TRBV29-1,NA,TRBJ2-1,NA,TGCAGCGTTGACCGGGGGGCCGTCTCCTACAATGAGCAGTTCTTC,CSVDRGAVSYNEQFF
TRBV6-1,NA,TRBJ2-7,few,TGTGCCAGCAGTCATATCGGGCGGGGGCCCTATGAGGAGCAGTACTTC,CASSHIGRGPYEEQYF
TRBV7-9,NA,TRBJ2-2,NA,TGTGCCAGCAGCTTAGGCGGGATGAGCGGGGAGCTGTTTTTT,CASSLGGMSGELFF
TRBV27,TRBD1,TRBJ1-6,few,TGTGCCAGCACCCGGACAGGGGTAGGTTCACCCCTCCACTTT,CASTRTGVGSPLHF
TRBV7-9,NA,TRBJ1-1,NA,TGTGCCAGCAGCAAGCCGGACCACGAGGGTGAAGCTTTCTTT,CASSKPDHEGEAFF